This entry describes one T cell receptor (beta chain). The data are from a study of control samples from healthy donors and cancer patients. CDR3 length: 15 amino acids. V was shortened by 3 bases and J by 4 bases, with 13 bases between the two germline ends. CDR1 SNHLY and CDR2 FYNNEI come from the germline V gene. The table came from immunoSEQ multiplex PCR; TCRdb's copy has only in-frame clones and leaves some out. This repertoire shows 150,000 or so clones, 80% to 95% found once; its top ten account for about 2.7%. The sample taken for sequencing was blood. This TCR was recovered from a man aged 35-49 years in good health. The rearrangement links TRBV2 to TRBJ1-3; D not certain. This CDR3 reads CASSETTTQGNTIYF. CDR3 DNA sequence: TGTGCCAGCAGTGAGACAACAACGCAAGGAAACACCATATATTTT.